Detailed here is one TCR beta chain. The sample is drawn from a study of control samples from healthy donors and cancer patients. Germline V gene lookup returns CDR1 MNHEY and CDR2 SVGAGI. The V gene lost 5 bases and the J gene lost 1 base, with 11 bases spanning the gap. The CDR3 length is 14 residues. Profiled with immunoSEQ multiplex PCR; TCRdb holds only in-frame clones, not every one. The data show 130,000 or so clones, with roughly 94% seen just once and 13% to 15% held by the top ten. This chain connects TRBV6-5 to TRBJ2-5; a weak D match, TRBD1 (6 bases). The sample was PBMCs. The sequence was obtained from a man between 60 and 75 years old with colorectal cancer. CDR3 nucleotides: TGTGCCAGCAGTCTCGGGACACCCCAAGAGACCCAGTACTTC. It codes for CASSLGTPQETQYF.